Listed here are 5 T cell receptor beta chains from one sample, sequenced in a study of T cell repertoires in cytomegalovirus infection. MiXCR, applied by TCRdb to the reads, yields one record per CDR3 protein. The sample contains 150,000 to 200,000 distinct CDR3 sequences, 28% of which appear only once. What was sequenced was PBMCs. These receptors were obtained from a human donor in good health (CMV status not recorded). Some clones in this sample may be carry-over from other donors' samples.

This clonotype came up many times. The junction departs from the called germline gene at one end, perhaps through a read error. The rearrangement links TRBV6-6 to TRBJ1-2; tentative D call: TRBD1 (5 bases). The germline gives CDR1 MNHNY, CDR2 SVGAGI (reference sequence). The CDR3 extends over 15 amino acids. The DNA of the CDR3 is TGTGCCAGCAGCTACTCCCCCGGCAGAGGGGATGGCTACACCTTC. The encoded protein is CASSYSPGRGDGYTF.

This clonotype was found once. The chain employs TRBV6-6 and TRBJ1-1, with TRBD1 matching over 7 bases. The J segment lost 5 bases and the V segment lost 8 bases, leaving 17 bases of the junction unmatched. This CDR3 spans 16 amino acids. Germline V gives CDR1 MNHNY, CDR2 SVGAGI (reference sequence). CDR3 sequence reads: CASSSTKGGRRTEAFF. The CDR3 nucleotides are TGTGCCAGCTCCTCCACCAAAGGGGGCCGAAGGACTGAAGCTTTCTTT.

The sample holds many counts of this clonotype. The CDR3 loop reads CASSQDSTKENQETQYF. DNA of the CDR3: TGCGCCAGCAGCCAAGATTCGACAAAAGAAAACCAAGAGACCCAGTACTTC. The gene calls are TRBV4-1 and TRBJ2-5; D is ambiguous. Germline V lookup: CDR1 MGHRA, CDR2 YSYEKL. Between the trimmed V and J ends, which lost 0 bases and 0 bases, there was a span of 14 bases. The CDR3 is made up of 17 amino acids.

V gene TRBV6-5 combines with J gene TRBJ2-7; perhaps TRBD1 as D (5 bases). CDR3 length equals 14 residues. Trimming pared 0 bases from V and 4 bases from J, leaving 10 bases between. CDR1 is MNHEY and CDR2 is SVGAGI in the germline V gene. The CDR3 DNA follows: TGTGCCAGCAGTTACTCCAGGGTTGGGTACGAGCAGTACTTC. Encoded protein: CASSYSRVGYEQYF.

J is TRBJ1-2 and V is TRBV6-5, with 9 bases matching TRBD1. The CDR3 is 15 residues long. From germline, CDR1 is MNHEY and CDR2 SVGAGI. Trimming cost V 4 bases and J 5 bases; bases outside gene matches: 8. The CDR3 here is CASSLKQGAEYGYTF. CDR3 nucleotides: TGTGCCAGCAGTTTAAAACAGGGGGCGGAATATGGCTACACCTTC.